This T cell receptor (beta chain) was captured by sequencing in a study of radiotherapy plus CTLA-4 blockade in lung cancer. Study summary: Disease control was seen in roughly 30% of patients, objective responses in about 19%.

The junction had 1 base not matched to a gene; V was cut back by 1 base and J by 5 bases. This CDR3 contains 14 residues. The germline CDR1 and CDR2 sequences are SGHRS and YFSETQ. CTLA-4 blockade with ipilimumab, together with focal radiation, was given to patients with chemo-refractory metastatic non-small-cell lung cancer. This clone was found once. Sequenced by immunoSEQ multiplex PCR; TCRdb stores in-frame clones only, minus some. The sample includes some 110,000 clones, approximately 84% seen only once; the top ten take roughly 5%. This specimen was peripheral blood, taken from a patient treated with radiotherapy plus ipilimumab. The rearrangement joins TRBV5-1 to TRBJ2-1; TRBD2 agrees at 9 bases. The sequence was collected from a human donor with non-small cell lung cancer who had a partial response to radiotherapy plus ipilimumab. CDR3 nucleotide sequence: TGCGCCAGCAGCTTGTGGACTAGCGACAATGAGCAGTTCTTC. Translation gives CASSLWTSDNEQFF.